One and the same sample provided the 26 T cell receptor beta chains below, sequenced in a study of graft-versus-host responses after intestinal transplantation. Libraries were prepared by immunoSEQ multiplex PCR; TCRdb keeps only in-frame clonotypes and omits some of them. Among tens of thousands of clones listed, about nine tenths were seen once. For these receptors, no antigen is known. This sample comprised unstimulated CD4+ T cells sorted from spleen or lymph node cells, obtained before transplant. These receptors were taken from a human donor who was the organ donor for an intestinal transplant.

This clone was detected only once. Here the CDR3 reads CASSLRQGYEQYF. The CDR3 coding sequence is TGTGCCAGCAGCTTGCGACAGGGGTACGAGCAGTACTTC. The J gene is TRBJ2-7, the V gene TRBV5-6; 8 bases match TRBD1. Germline CDR1 is SGHDT and CDR2 is YYEEEE. The CDR3 runs 13 residues. V lost 1 base and J lost 4; bases outside the gene matches: 1.

V and J are TRBV13 and TRBJ2-3; 8 nucleotides match TRBD2. The length of the CDR3 is 13 residues. Germline assignment: CDR1 PRHDT and CDR2 FYEKMQ (reference sequence). The J segment lost 5 bases and the V segment lost 2 bases, leaving 0 bases of the junction unmatched. In nucleotides, the CDR3 is TGTGCCAGCAGCTTACTAGCGGGAGATACGCAGTATTTT. This translates into CASSLLAGDTQYF.

The sample holds one count of this clone. The chain recombines TRBV11-2 with TRBJ2-3; 9 bases are shared with TRBD2. V dropped 5 bases and J dropped 2; count of bases not matched to a gene: 11. Germline CDR1 and CDR2: SGHAT and FQNNGV. The CDR3 spans 17 residues. CDR3 region: CASSQTLAGTYTDTQYF. The CDR3 DNA reads TGTGCCAGCAGCCAGACCCTAGCGGGGACCTACACAGATACGCAGTATTTT.

This sequence joins TRBV6-6 and TRBJ2-3; D is unresolved. V was pared by 2 bases and J by 3 bases, with 6 bases between. The CDR3 has 13 residues. The V gene's germline CDR1 is MNHNY and CDR2 SVGAGI (reference sequence). In nucleotides, the CDR3 is TGTGCCAGCAGTTACGCTCGGACAGATACGCAGTATTTT. Protein sequence: CASSYARTDTQYF.

This chain joins TRBV4-2 and TRBJ1-3; no reliable D call. CDR1 LGHNA and CDR2 YNFKEQ come from the germline V gene. The CDR3 has 16 amino acids. The germline V and J ends were trimmed by 3 bases and 2 bases, with 14 bases remaining between them. As DNA, the CDR3 is TGTGCCAGCAGCCAGAGGGTCGTGGGCGCTGGAAACACCATATATTTT. This codes for CASSQRVVGAGNTIYF.

The chain uses TRBV7-9 and TRBJ2-2; a possible D gene is TRBD2 (6 bases). V dropped 2 bases and J dropped 0 bases, with 7 bases sitting between them. The CDR3 consists of 15 residues. Germline CDR1 reads SEHNR; CDR2 reads FQNEAQ (reference sequence). The CDR3 DNA reads as TGTGCCAGCAGCTTACGGGGGACGAACACCGGGGAGCTGTTTTTT. It encodes CASSLRGTNTGELFF.

This clone was observed a single time. The chain combines TRBV9 with TRBJ1-2; D gene unclear. CDR3 length equals 16 residues. With 3 bases removed from V and 1 base from J, the gap between germline ends came to 16 bases. In germline, CDR1 is SGDLS, CDR2 YYNGEE. The CDR3 DNA sequence: TGTGCCAGCAGCGGTGGCAGGCCACCCTTTAACTATGGCTACACCTTC. It codes for CASSGGRPPFNYGYTF.

This chain joins TRBV6-6 and TRBJ1-1; 7 bases match TRBD1. Germline V gives CDR1 MNHNY, CDR2 SVGAGI (reference sequence). The V segment lost 0 bases and the J segment 9 bases; nucleotides outside the gene matches: 7. CDR3 length: 14 amino acids. The chain's CDR3 is CASSYSGTENQAFF. The CDR3 DNA follows: TGTGCCAGCAGTTACTCAGGGACAGAAAACCAAGCTTTCTTT.

The chain employs TRBV11-1 and TRBJ1-2; tentative D call: TRBD1 (5 bases). This CDR3 comprises 14 residues. Germline lookup yields CDR1 SGHAT and CDR2 FQDESV (reference sequence). V was shortened by 6 bases and J by 1 base, with 12 bases between the two germline ends. CDR3 DNA sequence: TGTGCCAGCAGTCCCAGGGCCTATAACTATGGCTACACCTTC. This encodes CASSPRAYNYGYTF.

The CDR3 loop is CASSQPTSEGDNEQFF. DNA of the CDR3: TGTGCCAGCAGCCAGCCGACTAGCGAAGGAGACAATGAGCAGTTCTTC. The rearrangement links TRBV4-2 to TRBJ2-1; 8 bases are a match to TRBD2. The junction had 9 bases not matched to a gene; V was cut back by 3 bases and J by 5 bases. There are 16 residues in the CDR3. The germline V gene encodes CDR1 LGHNA and CDR2 YNFKEQ.

This clone was observed a few times. This chain joins TRBV10-3 and TRBJ2-4, with unresolved D. V dropped 5 bases and J dropped 3 bases, with 8 bases sitting between them. Looked up from germline, CDR1 is ENHRY and CDR2 is SYGVKD. The CDR3 covers 13 residues. The CDR3 loop reads CAISPLGKNIQYF. The CDR3 nucleotides are TGTGCCATCAGTCCTCTAGGCAAAAACATTCAGTACTTC.

A single count supports this clone. This sequence joins TRBV9 and TRBJ1-5; D is uncertain. Trimming removed 7 bases at V and 7 bases at J, with 9 bases between. In germline, CDR1 is SGDLS, CDR2 YYNGEE. CDR3 length equals 11 residues. Written as DNA, the CDR3 is TGTGCCAGCGAGGCCTTGCAGCCCCAGCATTTT. Amino acids: CASEALQPQHF. Full variable domain (outside the CDR3, taken from reference TRBV9 and TRBJ1-5): DSGVTQTPKHLITATGQRVTLRCSPRSGDLSVYWYQQSLDQGLQFLIQYYNGEERAKGNILERFSAQQFPDLHSELNLSSLELGDSALYFCASEALQPQHFGDGTRLSIL.

This chain connects TRBV7-2 to TRBJ2-3; 9 bases agree with TRBD2. This CDR3 has 15 amino acids. The germline V gene has CDR1 SGHTA and CDR2 FQGNSA. V was clipped by 5 bases and J by 14 bases; unmatched bases: 17. The DNA for the CDR3 is TGTGCCAGCAGCCTAGGACTAGCGCAGGCCTTCGCTCGGTATTTT. It specifies CASSLGLAQAFARYF. Full variable domain (outside the CDR3, taken from reference TRBV7-2 and TRBJ2-3): GAGVSQSPSNKVTEKGKDVELRCDPISGHTALYWYRQSLGQGLEFLIYFQGNSAPDKSGLPSDRFSAERTGGSVSTLTIQRTQQEDSAVYLCASSLGLAQAFARYFGPGTRLTVL.

Points on this clone: A junction end diverges from the germline sequence, so it may reflect a read error. The DNA of the CDR3 is TGTGCTAGCAGCTTAGGCGGCGGGGCGGTCACCGGGGAGCTGTTTTTT. Translation: CASSLGGGAVTGELFF. This rearrangement joins TRBV7-7 to TRBJ2-2; TRBD2 is a possible D gene (6 bases). From germline, CDR1 is SSHAT and CDR2 FNYEAQ (reference sequence). The CDR3 length is 16 residues.

The rearrangement links TRBV7-3 to TRBJ2-1; TRBD1 matches 8 bases. CDR3 length: 15 amino acids. Germline V gives CDR1 SGHTA, CDR2 FQGTGA. V lost 4 bases, J lost 9 bases, and 11 bases stayed unmatched. CDR3: CASSSTGGLMGEQFF. CDR3 DNA: TGTGCCAGCAGCTCAACAGGGGGATTAATGGGTGAGCAGTTCTTC. Looking up the rest from reference TRBV7-3 and TRBJ2-1 gives the full variable domain: GAGVSQTPSNKVTEKGKYVELRCDPISGHTALYWYRQSLGQGPEFLIYFQGTGAADDSGLPNDRFFAVRPEGSVSTLKIQRTERGDSAVYLCASSSTGGLMGEQFFGPGTRLTVL.

The chain couples TRBV6-6 to TRBJ2-7, with D possibly TRBD2 on 5 matching bases. The CDR3 runs 14 residues. The germline V gene has CDR1 MNHNY and CDR2 SVGAGI (reference sequence). Trimming left V 6 bases short and J 1 base short, with 13 bases between. CDR3 sequence reads: CASSFWTGSYEQYF. The CDR3 coding sequence is TGTGCCAGCAGCTTCTGGACTGGATCCTACGAGCAGTACTTC.

The chain links TRBV28 to TRBJ2-7, with a tentative D call TRBD1 (5 bases). Trimming took off 8 bases at V and 3 bases at J, with 20 bases between the two ends. The CDR3 spans 15 residues. The germline V gene encodes CDR1 MDHEN and CDR2 SYDVKM. The CDR3 DNA reads as TGTGCCAGCCACTCCGCAGGGTCCCCTCTCTACGAGCAGTACTTC. Amino acid sequence: CASHSAGSPLYEQYF.

This sequence joins TRBV7-6 and TRBJ1-2; tentatively, D is TRBD1 (5 bases). This CDR3 contains 14 residues. Germline values: CDR1 SGHVS, CDR2 FNYEAQ. Trimming removed 5 bases from V and 6 bases from J, with 16 bases in between. CDR3 region: CASSPWEGRDGYTF. As DNA, the CDR3 is TGTGCCAGCAGCCCTTGGGAGGGGCGGGATGGCTACACCTTC.

A remark on this clone: Additional DNA sequences in this sample encode the identical CDR3. The J gene is TRBJ2-3, the V gene TRBV5-1; TRBD2 matches at 12 bases. V lost 4 bases and J lost 3; bases outside the gene matches: 3. Looked up from germline, CDR1 is SGHRS and CDR2 is YFSETQ. CDR3 size: 15 residues. The CDR3 coding sequence is TGCGCCAGCAGCCCGGGACTAGCGGGTACAGATACGCAGTATTTT. It specifies CASSPGLAGTDTQYF. Full variable domain (missing parts from reference TRBV5-1 and TRBJ2-3): KAGVTQTPRYLIKTRGQQVTLSCSPISGHRSVSWYQQTPGQGLQFLFEYFSETQRNKGNFPGRFSGRQFSNSRSEMNVSTLELGDSALYLCASSPGLAGTDTQYFGPGTRLTVL.

The rearrangement uses TRBV5-6 and TRBJ1-3; D is ambiguous. The CDR3 is 12 residues long. Trimming shortened V by 9 bases and J by 2 bases, and 9 bases separated the two germline ends. Germline-derived CDR1 and CDR2 are SGHDT and YYEEEE. CDR3 protein: CATGVPGNTIYF. The CDR3 DNA reads as TGTGCCACAGGCGTACCTGGAAACACCATATATTTT.

The chain couples TRBV7-3 to TRBJ2-5; perhaps TRBD1 as D (6 bases). The end of the DNA aligns better with TRBJ2-7, so the J call may be wrong. CDR1 and CDR2 from the germline V gene are SGHTA and FQGTGA. This CDR3 is built from 13 residues. The CDR3, as DNA: TGTGCCAGCAGCTTAGTAGGCAGGGGCGAGCAGTACTTC. It encodes CASSLVGRGEQYF.

A single count supports this clone. The chain employs TRBV5-8 and TRBJ1-2, with TRBD1 matching 7 bases. This CDR3 comprises 14 residues. Germline CDR1 and CDR2: SGHTS and YDEGEE. V trimming: 1 base; J trimming: 7 bases; junction bases outside the gene matches: 7. The CDR3 sequence: CASSLLGGAGGYTF. The CDR3 DNA is TGTGCCAGCAGCTTGTTAGGGGGCGCCGGTGGCTACACCTTC.

This clone was seen just once. The genes are TRBV4-1 and TRBJ2-1; TRBD2 aligns across 14 bases. This CDR3 spans 17 amino acids. Losses at the gene ends were 4 bases for V and 1 base for J; bases not matched to a gene: 3. Germline V CDR1 and CDR2: MGHRA, YSYEKL. The CDR3 nucleotides are TGCGCCAGCAGCCGAGGACTAGCGGGAGGTTCCTACAATGAGCAGTTCTTC. Encoded protein: CASSRGLAGGSYNEQFF.

V and J are TRBV2 and TRBJ1-4, with D unresolved. Looked up from germline, CDR1 is SNHLY and CDR2 is FYNNEI. The CDR3 is 13 residues long. CDR3 DNA: TGTGCTTTTAGCTTGAGGGAGAATGAAAAACTGTTTTTT. The encoded protein is CAFSLRENEKLFF. Together with reference TRBV2 and TRBJ1-4, the CDR3 gives the full variable domain: EPEVTQTPSHQVTQMGQEVILRCVPISNHLYFYWYRQILGQKVEFLVSFYNNEISEKSEIFDDQFSVERPDGSNFTLKIRSTKLEDSAMYFCAFSLRENEKLFFGSGTQLSVL.

The rearrangement uses TRBV27 and TRBJ2-2, with 9 bases lining up with TRBD2. Germline CDR1 MNHEY, CDR2 SMNVEV (reference sequence). CDR3 size: 16 residues. The ends lost 3 bases at V and 0 bases at J; junction bases unmatched: 2. CDR3 sequence: CASSFRLAANTGELFF. DNA of the CDR3: TGTGCCAGCAGTTTTAGACTAGCGGCGAACACCGGGGAGCTGTTTTTT.

This clone showed up just once. The rearrangement joins TRBV5-8 to TRBJ1-2; 7 bases are shared with TRBD1. The CDR3 spans 16 residues. The junction had 13 bases not matched to a gene; V was cut back by 0 bases and J by 8 bases. Germline lookup yields CDR1 SGHTS and CDR2 YDEGEE. For the CDR3, the DNA is TGTGCCAGCAGCTTGGCCCGGACAGGAACCCCATGGGGCTACACCTTC. Amino acids: CASSLARTGTPWGYTF. Complete variable domain (other parts from reference TRBV5-8 and TRBJ1-2): EAGVTQSPTHLIKTRGQQATLRCSPISGHTSVYWYQQALGLGLQFLLWYDEGEERNRGNFPPRFSGRQFPNYSSELNVNALELEDSALYLCASSLARTGTPWGYTFGSGTRLTVV.